These 22 T cell receptor beta chains share one sample of origin, sequenced in a study of T cell responses to AZD1222 COVID-19 vaccine. Libraries were prepared by immunoSEQ multiplex PCR; TCRdb keeps only in-frame clonotypes and omits some of them. The data show 90,000 to 150,000 clones, 80% to 90% seen once. Sequencing used peripheral blood, obtained on day 0 of AZD1222 vaccination. These receptors originate from an adult in good health.

The sample holds one count of this clone. The V gene is TRBV11-3, the J gene TRBJ2-1, with 15 nucleotides matching TRBD2. This CDR3 region has 16 residues. Per the germline V gene, CDR1 is SGHNT and CDR2 is YENEEA. V dropped 5 bases and J dropped 8; count of bases not matched to a gene: 7. The CDR3 protein is CASSPDGTSGGYEQFF. The CDR3 coding sequence is TGTGCCAGCAGCCCGGATGGGACTAGCGGGGGGTATGAGCAGTTCTTC.

This chain uses TRBV30 with TRBJ1-6, with no clear D. Per the germline V gene, CDR1 is GTSNPN and CDR2 is SVGIG (reference sequence). The ends were cut back, 0 bases at V and 6 bases at J, with 9 bases in the middle. This CDR3 spans 14 amino acids. The CDR3 is CAWSVVQANSPLHF. CDR3 coding DNA: TGTGCCTGGAGTGTTGTCCAGGCTAATTCACCCCTCCACTTT.

The rearrangement uses TRBV6-5 and TRBJ1-1; D call uncertain. This CDR3 is 13 amino acids long. The V and J ends lost 6 bases and 3 bases respectively, with 11 bases between them. Per the germline V gene, CDR1 is MNHEY and CDR2 is SVGAGI. The CDR3 loop reads CASRARKDTEAFF. The DNA for the CDR3 is TGTGCCAGCAGGGCTCGGAAGGACACTGAAGCTTTCTTT.

The chain couples TRBV5-1 to TRBJ1-5, with 8 positions matching TRBD1. The CDR3 runs to 14 residues. Germline V CDR1 and CDR2: SGHRS, YFSETQ. J lost 3 bases, V lost 2 bases, and 1 base had no gene match. DNA of the CDR3: TGCGCCAGCAGCTTACAGGGGGACAATCAGCCCCAGCATTTT. This codes for CASSLQGDNQPQHF.

The J gene is TRBJ1-5, the V gene TRBV7-9; D gene unclear. With 5 bases removed from V and 4 bases from J, the gap between germline ends came to 15 bases. Germline-derived CDR1 and CDR2 are SEHNR and FQNEAQ (reference sequence). CDR3 length equals 15 residues. The CDR3 nucleotides are TGTGCCAGCAGCCCGACGGGAAGGGTGAATCAGCCCCAGCATTTT. Amino acids: CASSPTGRVNQPQHF.

V and J are TRBV13 and TRBJ2-1; 7 bases agree with TRBD1. The germline V gene encodes CDR1 PRHDT and CDR2 FYEKMQ (reference sequence). The CDR3 sequence is 15 residues long. V shed 5 bases, J shed 4 bases, and the junction held 8 bases outside the gene matches. The CDR3 here is CASSPGTEFYNEQFF. CDR3 bases: TGTGCCAGCAGCCCCGGGACAGAGTTTTACAATGAGCAGTTCTTC.

The chain has TRBV27 and TRBJ1-1, with 9 bases fitting TRBD1. Trimming cost V 2 bases and J 6 bases; bases outside gene matches: 13. The CDR3 is made up of 17 amino acids. Germline V lookup: CDR1 MNHEY, CDR2 SMNVEV (reference sequence). The CDR3 nucleotides read TGTGCCAGCAGTTTACCCCCACAGGGGGCGATTATCGCTGAAGCTTTCTTT. Translation gives CASSLPPQGAIIAEAFF.

This chain joins TRBV5-1 and TRBJ1-1, with D perhaps TRBD1 (6 bases). The germline CDR1 and CDR2 sequences are SGHRS and YFSETQ. Trimming cost V 2 bases and J 1 base, with 9 bases left between them. The CDR3 has 14 residues. CDR3 region: CASSFRGENTEAFF. The CDR3 region has the DNA TGCGCCAGCAGCTTTAGGGGGGAGAACACTGAAGCTTTCTTT.

The chain links TRBV19 to TRBJ2-7; 10 bases line up with TRBD2. Germline assignment: CDR1 LNHDA and CDR2 SQIVND (reference sequence). Trimming at V came to 9 bases and at J to 9 bases, leaving 17 bases not matched to a gene. CDR3 length: 15 residues. This chain's CDR3 is CASGGTSDSRVGQYF. CDR3 nucleotide sequence: TGTGCCAGCGGGGGGACTAGCGACTCTCGAGTGGGGCAGTACTTC.

The chain carries TRBV11-2 and TRBJ1-1; D not certain. V was trimmed by 3 bases and J by 4 bases, leaving 9 bases between them. Per germline, CDR1 SGHAT and CDR2 FQNNGV. The CDR3 is made up of 13 amino acids. This CDR3 is CASSFTGGTEAFF. The CDR3 DNA is TGTGCCAGCAGCTTCACCGGTGGCACTGAAGCTTTCTTT.

The V and J genes are TRBV7-3 and TRBJ2-3, with TRBD2 as a possible D gene (5 bases). V lost 3 bases to trimming and J lost 4 bases, with 14 bases between them. The V gene's germline CDR1 is SGHTA and CDR2 FQGTGA. CDR3 length equals 15 residues. The CDR3 nucleotides are TGTGCCAGCAGCTTGTCGGGGAGTACGGCAGATACGCAGTATTTT. Translated, it gives CASSLSGSTADTQYF.

The chain couples TRBV28 to TRBJ2-3; 7 bases fit TRBD2. V lost 2 bases to trimming and J lost 2 bases; unmatched junction nucleotides: 4. This CDR3 contains 15 residues. Per the germline V gene, CDR1 is MDHEN and CDR2 is SYDVKM. The CDR3 is CASSLAGVSTDTQYF. The CDR3 DNA sequence: TGTGCCAGCAGTTTAGCGGGAGTGTCCACAGATACGCAGTATTTT.

The V call is TRBV4-2, the J call TRBJ2-7, with 8 bases identical to TRBD2. Per the germline V gene, CDR1 is LGHNA and CDR2 is YNFKEQ. This CDR3 contains 17 residues. Trimming took 1 base from V and 7 from J; bases not matched to a gene: 15. The CDR3 bases are TGTGCCAGCAGCCAAGGATTACGGAGCGGGGGAGGGTGGGAGCAGTACTTC. Amino acids: CASSQGLRSGGGWEQYF.

The rearrangement links TRBV6-5 to TRBJ2-5, with 9 bases that match TRBD1. V dropped 5 bases and J dropped 0; count of bases not matched to a gene: 4. The V gene's germline CDR1 is MNHEY and CDR2 SVGAGI. This CDR3 spans 15 amino acids. The DNA of the CDR3 is TGTGCCAGCAGTCCTGACAGGGGGGACCAAGAGACCCAGTACTTC. Its translation: CASSPDRGDQETQYF.

J is TRBJ2-7 and V is TRBV30; D gene unclear. V was trimmed by 0 bases and J by 1 base, leaving 13 bases between them. CDR3 length equals 15 residues. Germline loops: CDR1 GTSNPN, CDR2 SVGIG (reference sequence). The CDR3, as DNA: TGTGCCTGGAGTGTATCTGCAGGCGTATCCTACGAGCAGTACTTC. Its translation: CAWSVSAGVSYEQYF.

The chain is built from TRBV5-1 and TRBJ2-1; 8 bases line up with TRBD2. The V gene's germline CDR1 is SGHRS and CDR2 YFSETQ. V was clipped by 3 bases and J by 3 bases; unmatched bases: 5. This CDR3 is 15 amino acids long. Written as DNA, the CDR3 is TGCGCCAGCAGCTCCGGGGGGGCCTTCTACAATGAGCAGTTCTTC. Translated: CASSSGGAFYNEQFF.

In its sample, this clone was seen once. The gene calls are TRBV3-1 (or the pseudogene TRBV3-2) and TRBJ2-5; D ambiguous. CDR3 length equals 11 residues. Germline CDR1 reads LGHDT; CDR2 reads YNNKEL (reference sequence). The V end was cut by 2 bases, the J end by 5 bases, with 3 bases between. The CDR3 DNA reads TGTGCCAGCAGCCAAACGGAGACCCAGTACTTC. As protein: CASSQTETQYF.

Here the CDR3 DNA reads TGTGCCAGCAGCCACAGGGATTTGAGCACCGGGGAGCTGTTTTTT. Its translation is CASSHRDLSTGELFF. V gene TRBV3-1 (or the pseudogene TRBV3-2) combines with J gene TRBJ2-2, with D tentatively TRBD1 (5 bases). Germline V gives CDR1 LGHDT, CDR2 YNNKEL (reference sequence). Trimming took 3 bases from V and 4 from J, leaving 12 bases between them. The CDR3 covers 15 residues.

CDR3 protein: CASSSRGMAEKLFF. CDR3 coding DNA: TGTGCCAGCAGCTCCCGGGGGATGGCCGAAAAACTGTTTTTT. This sequence joins TRBV7-2 and TRBJ1-4; D may be TRBD1 (5 bases). V gave up 4 bases and J gave up 8 bases, with 14 bases separating them. There are 14 residues in the CDR3. Germline values: CDR1 SGHTA, CDR2 FQGNSA.

The V gene is TRBV14, the J gene TRBJ2-7; D is unclear. V was cut by 0 bases and J by 7 bases, with 19 bases left in between. The CDR3 runs 16 residues. Germline V lookup: CDR1 SGHDN, CDR2 FVKESK. This CDR3 reads CASSQDRFLGNLEQYF. The DNA of the CDR3 is TGTGCCAGCAGCCAAGATCGTTTCCTAGGGAATCTGGAGCAGTACTTC.

The chain employs TRBV9 and TRBJ2-2; possibly TRBD2 for D (5 bases). CDR1 and CDR2 from the germline V gene are SGDLS and YYNGEE. V dropped 4 bases and J dropped 6 bases, with 13 bases sitting between them. CDR3 size: 14 residues. The CDR3 loop reads CASSMRTGPGELFF. CDR3 bases: TGTGCCAGCAGCATGCGGACTGGGCCCGGGGAGCTGTTTTTT.

The rearrangement uses TRBV27 and TRBJ2-7; TRBD2 matches 7 bases. CDR1 MNHEY and CDR2 SMNVEV come from the germline V gene (reference sequence). Germline trimming cut 8 bases from V and 2 bases from J; bases unmatched to any gene: 12. The CDR3 is 15 amino acids. CDR3 amino acids: CASARGGREAYEQYF. In nucleotides, the CDR3 is TGTGCCAGCGCCCGGGGAGGGCGGGAAGCCTACGAGCAGTACTTC.